This TCR beta chain was identified during a study of identifying expanded T cells in peripheral blood. The CDR3 loop spans 15 amino acids. Germline lookup yields CDR1 SEHNR and CDR2 FQNEAQ (reference sequence). The germline V and J ends were trimmed by 5 bases and 0 bases, with 8 bases remaining between them. The method was immunoSEQ multiplex PCR; TCRdb's version includes in-frame clones alone and lacks a portion of them. The data contain about 52,000 clones, roughly 82% of them singletons. General study results and limits: About 1.2 clones differed between technical replicates, versus about 17 and 20 over time.

As concerns this clone: Its cognate antigen is unknown.

This sequence was found in a person aged 18 to 70 in good health. The genes are TRBV7-9 and TRBJ2-6; no definite D call. Sequencing was carried out using blood. The CDR3 protein is CASSLVPSGANVLTF. CDR3 nucleotide sequence: TGTGCCAGCAGCCTAGTACCCTCTGGGGCCAACGTCCTGACTTTC. The whole variable domain, filled in from reference TRBV7-9 and TRBJ2-6, reads DTGVSQNPRHKITKRGQNVTFRCDPISEHNRLYWYRQTLGQGPEFLTYFQNEAQLEKSRLLSDRFSAERPKGSFSTLEIQRTEQGDSAMYLCASSLVPSGANVLTFGAGSRLTVL.